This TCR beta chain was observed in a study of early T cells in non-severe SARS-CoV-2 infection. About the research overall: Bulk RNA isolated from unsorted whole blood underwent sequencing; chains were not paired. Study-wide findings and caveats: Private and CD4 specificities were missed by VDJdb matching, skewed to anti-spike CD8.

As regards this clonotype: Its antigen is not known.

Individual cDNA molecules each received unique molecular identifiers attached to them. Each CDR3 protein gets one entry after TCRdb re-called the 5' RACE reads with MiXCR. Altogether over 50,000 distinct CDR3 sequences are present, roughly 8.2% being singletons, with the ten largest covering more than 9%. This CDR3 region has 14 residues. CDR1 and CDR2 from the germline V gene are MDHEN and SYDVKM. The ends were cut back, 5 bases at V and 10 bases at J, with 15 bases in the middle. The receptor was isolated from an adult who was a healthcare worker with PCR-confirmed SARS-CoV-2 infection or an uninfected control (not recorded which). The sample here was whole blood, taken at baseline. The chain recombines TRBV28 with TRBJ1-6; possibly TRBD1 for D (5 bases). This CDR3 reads CASSPRVGRSPLHF. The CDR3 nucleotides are TGTGCCAGCAGTCCCCGGGTGGGACGGTCACCCCTCCACTTT.